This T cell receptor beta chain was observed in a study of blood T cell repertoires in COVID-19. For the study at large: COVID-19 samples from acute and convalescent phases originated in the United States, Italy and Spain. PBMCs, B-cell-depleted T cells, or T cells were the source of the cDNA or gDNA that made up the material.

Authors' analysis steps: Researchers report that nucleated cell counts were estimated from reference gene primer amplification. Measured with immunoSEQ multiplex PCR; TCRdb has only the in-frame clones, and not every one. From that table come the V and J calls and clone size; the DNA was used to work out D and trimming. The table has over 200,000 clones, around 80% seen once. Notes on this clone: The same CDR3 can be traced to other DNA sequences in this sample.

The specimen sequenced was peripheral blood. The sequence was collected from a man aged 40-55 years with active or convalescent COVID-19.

The CDR3, as DNA: TGTGCCAGCAGTCCGAGCTCCTACGAGCAGTACTTC. This codes for CASSPSSYEQYF. The J gene is TRBJ2-7, the V gene TRBV12-3 or TRBV12-4; D is ambiguous. The V gene lost 5 bases and the J gene lost 0 bases, with 5 bases spanning the gap. The CDR3 extends over 12 amino acids.